The 8 T cell receptor beta chains in this list originate from one sample, sequenced in a study of tumor-infiltrating lymphocytes in oesophageal squamous cell carcinoma. TCRdb re-called the PCR reads through MiXCR, storing one row per CDR3 protein. Here the sample spans fewer than 20,000 distinct CDR3 sequences, nearly 45% being singletons. Sequenced sample: esophageal tumor tissue. The receptor set was obtained from a male donor with esophageal squamous cell carcinoma.

V and J are TRBV7-9 and TRBJ2-5; D is perhaps TRBD2 (5 bases). V was pared by 10 bases and J by 4 bases, with 13 bases between. In germline, CDR1 is SEHNR, CDR2 FQNEAQ (reference sequence). The CDR3 consists of 12 residues. CDR3 region: CAIEGRGETQYF. CDR3 coding DNA: TGTGCCATAGAGGGTCGTGGAGAGACCCAGTACTTC.

V gene TRBV6-9 combines with J gene TRBJ2-1; D is possibly TRBD1 (6 bases). Matching the DNA end better, TRBJ2-7 makes the J call doubtful. Germline V lookup: CDR1 MNHGY, CDR2 SVAAGI. This CDR3 has 11 amino acids. This chain's CDR3 is CAVYREGEQYF. CDR3 nucleotide sequence: TGTGCCGTGTACAGGGAAGGTGAGCAGTACTTC.

As for this clonotype: Lacking the conserved final phenylalanine or tryptophan, this CDR3 likely reflects a read error. The limits of the CDR3 on the DNA are not certain, so only TCRdb's listed CDR3 is given. The genes are TRBV7-5 and TRBJ2-3; no check of the table's D call, TRBD2, against the DNA was made. TRBV7-5 is recorded as a pseudogene. Termini included, the CDR3 measures 19 amino acids. The CDR3 sequence: CISVPEPPTPRDYGYTFGP.

The V call is TRBV28, the J call TRBJ1-5; 8 nucleotides agree with TRBD1. The CDR3 runs to 17 residues. V was pared by 1 base and J by 7 bases, with 12 bases of the junction left unmatched. Germline V gene lookup returns CDR1 MDHEN and CDR2 SYDVKM. In DNA, the CDR3 is TGTGCCAGCAGTTTATCGCCTCAGGGGGCGGCGGGCCAGCCCCAGCATTTT. Protein: CASSLSPQGAAGQPQHF.

Worth noting for this clonotype: One end of the junction fails to match germline, which may point to a read error. The chain recombines TRBV9 with TRBJ2-3; TRBD1 matches at 9 bases. Germline CDR1 is SGDLS and CDR2 is YYNGEE. The CDR3 spans 15 residues. This CDR3 reads CASSITGGTNSPLHF. CDR3 bases: TGTGCCAGCAGCATTACAGGGGGCACTAATTCACCCCTCCACTTC.

This clonotype was detected a few times. The V call is TRBV6-2 or TRBV6-3, the J call TRBJ2-7; D is uncertain. The tail of the sequence fits TRBJ2-5 better, so the J call may be wrong. CDR3 size: 15 residues. Germline V gives CDR1 MNHEY, CDR2 SVGEGT. DNA of the CDR3: TGTGCCAGCAGCCCTGGGGTTGCCGACCAAGAGACCCAGTACTTC. Residues: CASSPGVADQETQYF.

This clonotype is medium-sized by share. The chain carries TRBV7-9 and TRBJ2-7, with D unresolved. The CDR3 loop spans 13 amino acids. V was trimmed by 5 bases and J by 9 bases, leaving 17 bases between them. CDR1 is SEHNR and CDR2 is FQNEAQ in the germline V gene (reference sequence). The DNA for the CDR3 is TGTGCCAGCAGCCCCGACGGCGGCGGTGGGCAGTACTTC. As protein: CASSPDGGGGQYF.

The chain couples TRBV7-2 to TRBJ2-1, with D perhaps matching TRBD2 (6 bases). TRBJ2-7 matches the DNA end more closely, so the J call is doubtful. CDR1 SGHTA and CDR2 FQGNSA come from the germline V gene. This CDR3 has 14 amino acids. As DNA, the CDR3 is TGTGCCAGCAGCTTAGCGGCGGGAACCCACGAGCAGTACTTC. Amino acids: CASSLAAGTHEQYF.